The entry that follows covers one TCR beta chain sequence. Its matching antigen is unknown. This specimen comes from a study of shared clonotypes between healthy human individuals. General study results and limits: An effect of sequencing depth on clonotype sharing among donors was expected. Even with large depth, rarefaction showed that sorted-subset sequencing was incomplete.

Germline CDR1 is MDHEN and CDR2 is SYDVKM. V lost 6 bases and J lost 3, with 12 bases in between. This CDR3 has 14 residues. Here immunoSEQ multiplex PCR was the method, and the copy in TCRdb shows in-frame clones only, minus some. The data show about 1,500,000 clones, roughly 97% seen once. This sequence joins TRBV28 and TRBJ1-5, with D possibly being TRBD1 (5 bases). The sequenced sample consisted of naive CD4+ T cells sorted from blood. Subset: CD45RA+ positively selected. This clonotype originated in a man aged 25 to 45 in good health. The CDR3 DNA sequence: TGTGCCAGCAGCCCCAGGGTTATCAATCAGCCCCAGCATTTT. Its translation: CASSPRVINQPQHF.